The 25 T cell receptor beta chains reported below all come from one sample, sequenced in a study of cytomegalovirus exposure and HLA in healthy donors. Vbeta (60) and Jbeta (13) primers were used in the PCR. Repertoires were generated with immunoSEQ multiplex PCR, while TCRdb's copy carries only in-frame clones and drops some. The sample comprises 100,000 or so clones, about 74% of which are singletons, and over 4% rests with the top ten. The sequenced sample was PBMCs. These receptor sequences come from a female donor in good health and CMV-seropositive.

This clone was seen only once. The chain carries TRBV7-9 and TRBJ1-1; TRBD1 might be the D (5 bases). V was clipped by 1 base and J by 11 bases, with 17 bases between them. The CDR3 is 14 amino acids. Germline CDR1 reads SEHNR; CDR2 reads FQNEAQ (reference sequence). The CDR3 loop reads CASSLEHTGSGAFF. The DNA for the CDR3 is TGTGCCAGCAGCTTAGAACATACAGGATCTGGGGCTTTCTTT.

The chain carries TRBV29-1 and TRBJ1-2, with 7 bases lining up with TRBD1. V gave up 3 bases and J gave up 7 bases; unmatched junction bases: 5. This CDR3 has 12 residues. Germline CDR1 reads SQVTM; CDR2 reads ANQGSEA. CDR3 protein: CSVDRGGGGYTF. CDR3 bases: TGCAGCGTTGATCGAGGGGGCGGTGGCTACACCTTC.

The chain is built from TRBV4-2 and TRBJ1-5; 10 nucleotides match TRBD1. The V segment lost 0 bases and the J segment 7 bases; nucleotides outside the gene matches: 3. Germline V gives CDR1 LGHNA, CDR2 YNFKEQ. There are 15 residues in the CDR3. The CDR3 loop is CASSQEWDRGQPQHF. CDR3 nucleotide sequence: TGTGCCAGCAGCCAAGAGTGGGACAGGGGCCAGCCCCAGCATTTT.

The gene calls are TRBV2 and TRBJ1-5; 7 positions match TRBD1. CDR3 length equals 13 residues. Germline V gives CDR1 SNHLY, CDR2 FYNNEI. Trimming removed 8 bases from V and 4 bases from J; junction bases left unmatched: 5. The CDR3 reads CASQQGINQPQHF. The CDR3 DNA reads TGTGCCAGCCAACAGGGGATTAATCAGCCCCAGCATTTT.

This rearrangement joins TRBV6-5 to TRBJ2-7, with D perhaps matching TRBD1 (5 bases). V was shortened by 0 bases and J by 2 bases, with 11 bases between the two germline ends. Germline V gives CDR1 MNHEY, CDR2 SVGAGI. The CDR3 has 15 amino acids. CDR3 DNA sequence: TGTGCCAGCAGTTACTCTGGCAGGGCCGCCTACGAGCAGTACTTC. It translates to CASSYSGRAAYEQYF.

The V gene is TRBV19, the J gene TRBJ2-1; 13 bases match TRBD2. The ends lost 2 bases at V and 10 bases at J; junction bases unmatched: 5. Germline CDR1 and CDR2: LNHDA and SQIVND (reference sequence). CDR3 length: 15 residues. The CDR3 DNA follows: TGTGCCAGTAGTATACGGACTAGCGGGAGTAGGGAGCAGTTCTTC. This sequence encodes CASSIRTSGSREQFF.

The chain employs TRBV5-6 and TRBJ1-2; D is unresolved. V lost 4 bases to trimming and J lost 4 bases, with 11 bases between them. The germline V gene has CDR1 SGHDT and CDR2 YYEEEE. This CDR3 spans 13 amino acids. The CDR3 sequence: CASSRAGSYGYTF. The CDR3 nucleotides are TGTGCCAGCAGCAGGGCGGGAAGCTATGGCTACACCTTC.

This clone was detected a few times. This rearrangement joins TRBV13 to TRBJ2-5; 10 bases are shared with TRBD2. Trimming cost V 4 bases and J 3 bases; bases outside gene matches: 5. This CDR3 contains 15 residues. Germline assignment: CDR1 PRHDT and CDR2 FYEKMQ (reference sequence). CDR3 nucleotides: TGTGCCAGCAGCTCAGGACTAGCGGCGAAAGAGACCCAGTACTTC. Translating it yields CASSSGLAAKETQYF.

The chain employs TRBV6-1 and TRBJ1-1; D may be TRBD1 (5 bases). The CDR3 runs 14 residues. The germline V gene encodes CDR1 MNHNS and CDR2 SASEGT. V lost 2 bases to trimming and J lost 8 bases, with 15 bases between them. The CDR3 spells CASSELNSGLEAFF. The DNA for the CDR3 is TGTGCCAGCAGTGAACTAAATTCAGGGTTGGAAGCTTTCTTT.

This chain links TRBV10-3 with TRBJ1-2, with D maybe TRBD1 (6 bases). The CDR3 consists of 14 residues. CDR1 and CDR2 from the germline V gene are ENHRY and SYGVKD. V was clipped by 5 bases and J by 2 bases, with 12 bases between them. CDR3 region: CAISRDGTNYGYTF. The CDR3 DNA is TGTGCCATCAGTCGGGACGGGACAAACTATGGCTACACCTTC.

The chain uses TRBV27 and TRBJ2-2; D ambiguous. The CDR3 is 16 residues long. The V and J ends lost 2 bases and 2 bases respectively, with 12 bases between them. Germline CDR1 reads MNHEY; CDR2 reads SMNVEV (reference sequence). DNA of the CDR3: TGTGCCAGCAGTTTAATTTTGACACCTAACACCGGGGAGCTGTTTTTT. This sequence encodes CASSLILTPNTGELFF.

This clone showed up just once. The V and J genes are TRBV13 and TRBJ1-1; D not resolved. Looked up from germline, CDR1 is PRHDT and CDR2 is FYEKMQ (reference sequence). The V and J ends lost 0 bases and 2 bases respectively, with 7 bases between them. The CDR3 loop spans 14 amino acids. The CDR3 reads CASSLGRANTEAFF. The DNA for the CDR3 is TGTGCCAGCAGCTTAGGCCGCGCAAACACTGAAGCTTTCTTT.

The table lists this clone with a few counts. The chain joins TRBV7-9 to TRBJ1-4; weak D call: TRBD1 (5 bases). The CDR3 has 15 residues. The V and J ends lost 3 bases and 2 bases respectively, with 10 bases between them. Germline assignment: CDR1 SEHNR and CDR2 FQNEAQ (reference sequence). The CDR3 is CASSFQGTTNEKLFF. The CDR3 bases are TGTGCCAGCAGCTTCCAGGGAACCACTAATGAAAAACTGTTTTTT.

The chain has TRBV27 and TRBJ2-5; 10 positions agree with TRBD1. CDR3 length equals 15 residues. The germline CDR1 and CDR2 sequences are MNHEY and SMNVEV (reference sequence). V trimming: 5 bases; J trimming: 4 bases; junction bases outside the gene matches: 7. The chain's CDR3 is CASSLKDRGSETQYF. In DNA form, the CDR3 reads TGTGCCAGCAGTCTAAAGGACAGGGGGTCAGAGACCCAGTACTTC.

The chain combines TRBV19 with TRBJ2-2, with D maybe TRBD1 (5 bases). The CDR3 has 16 amino acids. Germline V gives CDR1 LNHDA, CDR2 SQIVND (reference sequence). V was clipped by 1 base and J by 3 bases, with 12 bases between them. DNA of the CDR3: TGTGCCAGTAGTATAGGGGGTCAGGGCGACACCGGGGAGCTGTTTTTT. It yields the protein CASSIGGQGDTGELFF.

Only one count was recorded for this clone. V usage is TRBV7-8 and J usage is TRBJ2-2; TRBD2 aligns across 7 bases. Germline lookup yields CDR1 SGHVS and CDR2 FQNEAQ. V dropped 3 bases and J dropped 1; count of bases not matched to a gene: 5. CDR3 length equals 16 residues. CDR3 in amino acids: CASSLNSGLNTGELFF. The CDR3 DNA follows: TGTGCCAGCAGCTTGAATAGCGGGCTGAACACCGGGGAGCTGTTTTTT.

The CDR3 sequence: CASSRGGLSSYEQYF. CDR3 DNA sequence: TGTGCCAGCAGCCGCGGGGGTCTCAGCTCCTACGAGCAGTACTTC. The J gene is TRBJ2-7, the V gene TRBV6-5; 7 nucleotides align to TRBD2. Germline CDR1 reads MNHEY; CDR2 reads SVGAGI. This CDR3 comprises 15 residues. With 6 bases clipped from V and 0 bases from J, the junction kept 8 bases outside the gene matches.

This chain joins TRBV21-1 and TRBJ1-1. TRBV21-1 is a pseudogene locus. The CDR3 sequence is 13 residues long. CDR3 in DNA: TGTGCCAGCAGCAAAGACGAGATTCCTGAAGCTTTCTTT. Protein product: CASSKDEIPEAFF.

This chain joins TRBV4-3 and TRBJ1-6; no reliable D call. The CDR3 is 14 residues long. The V end lost 3 bases, the J end lost 8 bases, and 11 bases lay between the germline ends. The germline V gene has CDR1 LGHNA and CDR2 YSLEER. This CDR3 is CASSHQVSDSPLHF. The CDR3 nucleotides read TGCGCCAGCAGCCACCAGGTTTCCGATTCACCCCTCCACTTT.

This clone was seen a few times. The V gene is TRBV2, the J gene TRBJ1-2; 7 bases align to TRBD1. The CDR3 contains 12 residues. Germline CDR1 is SNHLY and CDR2 is FYNNEI. The trim removed 6 bases at V and 7 bases at J, leaving 5 bases unmatched. The CDR3 loop is CASRTQGGGYTF. CDR3 nucleotides: TGTGCCAGCAGGACCCAGGGGGGTGGCTACACCTTC.

This chain joins TRBV6-5 and TRBJ1-6; TRBD1 matches 9 bases. CDR3 length: 14 residues. CDR1 is MNHEY, CDR2 SVGAGI, per germline. V lost 9 bases and J lost 6; bases outside the gene matches: 6. The CDR3 region is CASGTGSSNSPLHF. The CDR3 bases are TGTGCCAGTGGGACAGGGTCTTCTAATTCACCCCTCCACTTT.

The chain recombines TRBV7-2 with TRBJ2-1, with 12 bases fitting TRBD2. CDR1 is SGHTA, CDR2 FQGNSA, per germline. The junction had 1 base not matched to a gene; V was cut back by 6 bases and J by 1 base. There are 15 residues in the CDR3. The CDR3 sequence: CASRLAGGSYNEQFF. In nucleotides, the CDR3 is TGTGCCAGCAGACTAGCGGGGGGATCCTACAATGAGCAGTTCTTC. The full variable domain, rest sourced from reference TRBV7-2 and TRBJ2-1, is GAGVSQSPSNKVTEKGKDVELRCDPISGHTALYWYRQSLGQGLEFLIYFQGNSAPDKSGLPSDRFSAERTGGSVSTLTIQRTQQEDSAVYLCASRLAGGSYNEQFFGPGTRLTVL.

V usage is TRBV6-6 and J usage is TRBJ1-5, with D unresolved. V was cut by 7 bases and J by 8 bases, with 24 bases left in between. This CDR3 spans 16 amino acids. CDR1 and CDR2 (germline): MNHNY, SVGAGI (reference sequence). CDR3 protein: CASTPFGGKGLKPQHF. CDR3 coding DNA: TGTGCCAGCACCCCATTTGGAGGGAAGGGTCTTAAGCCCCAGCATTTT.

The chain employs TRBV7-9 and TRBJ2-1; tentatively, D is TRBD2 (5 bases). The germline gives CDR1 SEHNR, CDR2 FQNEAQ (reference sequence). V lost 3 bases and J 3 bases, leaving 12 bases between the germline ends. The CDR3 length is 15 residues. In nucleotides, the CDR3 is TGTGCCAGCAGCTTTCTGCGGGCTAACTACAATGAGCAGTTCTTC. It codes for CASSFLRANYNEQFF.

The CDR3 DNA sequence: TGTGCCAGCAGTACAGGGCAGGGTGGGGAGACCCAGTACTTC. It codes for CASSTGQGGETQYF. The rearrangement joins TRBV6-6 to TRBJ2-5, with D possibly matching TRBD1 (6 bases). The V and J ends lost 5 bases and 5 bases respectively, with 15 bases between them. The CDR3 is made up of 14 amino acids. Germline lookup yields CDR1 MNHNY and CDR2 SVGAGI (reference sequence).